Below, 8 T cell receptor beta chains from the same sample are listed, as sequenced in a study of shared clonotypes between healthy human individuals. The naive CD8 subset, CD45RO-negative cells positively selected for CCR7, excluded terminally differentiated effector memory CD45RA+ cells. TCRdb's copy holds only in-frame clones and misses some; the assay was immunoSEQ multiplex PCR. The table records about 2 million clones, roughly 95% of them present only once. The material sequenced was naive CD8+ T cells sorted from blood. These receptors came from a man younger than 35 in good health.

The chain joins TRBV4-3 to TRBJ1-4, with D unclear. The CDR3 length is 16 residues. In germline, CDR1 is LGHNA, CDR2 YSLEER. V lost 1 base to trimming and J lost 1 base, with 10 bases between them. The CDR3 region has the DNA TGCGCCAGCAGCCAAGCGCATGAAGGAACTAATGAAAAACTGTTTTTT. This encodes CASSQAHEGTNEKLFF.

The CDR3 region has the DNA TGCGCCAGCAGTGAGTCTATCGGGGAAAGCACAGATACGCAGTATTTT. Its protein product is CASSESIGESTDTQYF. This chain connects TRBV10-2 to TRBJ2-3; TRBD2 is a possible D gene (5 bases). V was shortened by 0 bases and J by 0 bases, with 10 bases between the two germline ends. CDR1 and CDR2 (germline): WSHSY, SAAADI. The CDR3 spans 16 residues.

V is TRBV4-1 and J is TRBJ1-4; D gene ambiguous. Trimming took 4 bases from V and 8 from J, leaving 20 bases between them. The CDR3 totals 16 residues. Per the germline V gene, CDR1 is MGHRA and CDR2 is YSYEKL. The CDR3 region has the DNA TGCGCCAGCAGCCCCGCGGGCTTTTGGGGAGGCGAAAAACTGTTTTTT. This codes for CASSPAGFWGGEKLFF.

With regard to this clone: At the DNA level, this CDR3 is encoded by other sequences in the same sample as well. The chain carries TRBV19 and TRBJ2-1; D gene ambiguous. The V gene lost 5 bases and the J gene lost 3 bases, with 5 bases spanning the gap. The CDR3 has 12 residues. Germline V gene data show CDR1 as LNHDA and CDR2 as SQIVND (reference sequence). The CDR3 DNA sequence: TGTGCCAGTAGTGAGGACTACAATGAGCAGTTCTTC. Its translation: CASSEDYNEQFF.

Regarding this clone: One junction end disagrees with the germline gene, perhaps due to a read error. The CDR3 region is CASSNSGTGRIEAFF. The CDR3, as DNA: TGTGCCAGCAGTAACTCGGGGACAGGGCGCATTGAAGCTTTCTTT. The chain employs TRBV6-6 and TRBJ1-1; 9 nucleotides match TRBD1. The CDR3 sequence is 15 residues long. From germline, CDR1 is MNHNY and CDR2 SVGAGI (reference sequence).

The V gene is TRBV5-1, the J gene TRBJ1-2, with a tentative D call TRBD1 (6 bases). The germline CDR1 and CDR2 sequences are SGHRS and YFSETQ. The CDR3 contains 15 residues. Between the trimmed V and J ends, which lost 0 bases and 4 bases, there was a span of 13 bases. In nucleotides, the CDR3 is TGCGCCAGCAGCTTGGAGTTCGGACAGCTCTATGGCTACACCTTC. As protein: CASSLEFGQLYGYTF. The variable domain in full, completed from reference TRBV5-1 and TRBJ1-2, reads KAGVTQTPRYLIKTRGQQVTLSCSPISGHRSVSWYQQTPGQGLQFLFEYFSETQRNKGNFPGRFSGRQFSNSRSEMNVSTLELGDSALYLCASSLEFGQLYGYTFGSGTRLTVV.

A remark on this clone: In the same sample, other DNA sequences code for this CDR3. The CDR3 DNA sequence: TGTGCCAGCAGTTTAGTTCTAGCGGGGAGCAATGAGCAGTTCTTC. Encoded protein: CASSLVLAGSNEQFF. This rearrangement joins TRBV27 to TRBJ2-1, with 9 bases matching TRBD2. After removal of 2 bases from V and 6 bases from J, the junction contained 5 bases not matched to a gene. Germline lookup yields CDR1 MNHEY and CDR2 SMNVEV (reference sequence). The CDR3 contains 15 residues.

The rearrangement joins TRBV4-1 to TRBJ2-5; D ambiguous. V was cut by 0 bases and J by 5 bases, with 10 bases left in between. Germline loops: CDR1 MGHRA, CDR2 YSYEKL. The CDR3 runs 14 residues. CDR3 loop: CASSQDHVKETQYF. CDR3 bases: TGCGCCAGCAGCCAAGATCATGTGAAGGAGACCCAGTACTTC.